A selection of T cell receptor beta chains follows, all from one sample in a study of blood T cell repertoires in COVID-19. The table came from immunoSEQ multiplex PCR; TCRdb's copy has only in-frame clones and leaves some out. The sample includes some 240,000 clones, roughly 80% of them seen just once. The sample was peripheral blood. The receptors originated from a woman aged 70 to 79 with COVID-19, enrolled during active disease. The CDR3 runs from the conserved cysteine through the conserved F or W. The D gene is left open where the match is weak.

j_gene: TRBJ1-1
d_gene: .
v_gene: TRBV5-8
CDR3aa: CASSFLNTEAFF

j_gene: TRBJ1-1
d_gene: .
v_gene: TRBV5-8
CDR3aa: CASSLVIGVGRTEAFF

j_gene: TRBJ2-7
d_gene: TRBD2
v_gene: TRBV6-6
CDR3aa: CASSRGTSGSPYEQYF

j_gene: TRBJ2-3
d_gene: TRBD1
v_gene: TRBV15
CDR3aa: CATRDRDRGTTDTQYF

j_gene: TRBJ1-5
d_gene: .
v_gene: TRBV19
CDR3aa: CASSQGYGNQPQHF

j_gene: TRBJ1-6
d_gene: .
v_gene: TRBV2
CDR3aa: CASSAGLGSPLHF

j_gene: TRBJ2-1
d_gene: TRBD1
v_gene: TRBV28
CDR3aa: CASSLPGQGAREQFF

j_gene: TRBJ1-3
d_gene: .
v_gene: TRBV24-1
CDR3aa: CATVDSFSGNTIYF

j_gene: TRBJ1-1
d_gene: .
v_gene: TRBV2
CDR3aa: CASKIVNTEAFF

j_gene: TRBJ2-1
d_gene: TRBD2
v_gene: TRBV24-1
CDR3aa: CATSDLTSGRGDEQFF

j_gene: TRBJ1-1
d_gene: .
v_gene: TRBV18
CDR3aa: CASSPSQGAAFF

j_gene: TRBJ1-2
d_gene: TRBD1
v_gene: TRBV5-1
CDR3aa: CASSWGDRENYGYTF

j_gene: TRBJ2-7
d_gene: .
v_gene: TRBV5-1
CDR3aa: CASSSNYEQYF

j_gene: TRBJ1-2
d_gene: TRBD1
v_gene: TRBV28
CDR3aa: CASRKQGAGNYGYTF

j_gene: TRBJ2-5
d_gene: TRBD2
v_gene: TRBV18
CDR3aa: CASSPTKSGRALETQYF

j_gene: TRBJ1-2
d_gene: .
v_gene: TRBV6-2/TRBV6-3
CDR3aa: CASTPGGRYGYTF

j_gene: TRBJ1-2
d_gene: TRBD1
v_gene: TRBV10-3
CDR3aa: CAISNRDRGLYGYTF

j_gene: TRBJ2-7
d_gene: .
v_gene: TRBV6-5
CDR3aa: CASSSRAGTYEQYF

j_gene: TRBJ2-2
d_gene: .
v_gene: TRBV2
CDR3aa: CASRGQSVQVGELFF

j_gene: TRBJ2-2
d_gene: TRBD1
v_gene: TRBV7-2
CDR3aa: CASSLTGVNTGELFF

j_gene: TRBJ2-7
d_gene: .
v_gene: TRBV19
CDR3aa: CASSISALAVYEQYF

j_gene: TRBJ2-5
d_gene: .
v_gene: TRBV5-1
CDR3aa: CASSISDRQETQYF